The 17 T cell receptor beta chains given below trace back to one sample, sequenced in a study of shared clonotypes between healthy human individuals. Produced via immunoSEQ multiplex PCR; TCRdb's table is partial and in-frame only. The sample records about 2,100,000 clones, around 93% being singletons. Naive CD8 cells, CD45RO-negative and positively selected for CCR7, excluded terminally differentiated effector memory CD45RA+ cells. Sample: naive CD8+ T cells from PBMCs. Receptor source: a man between 18 and 35 years old in good health. Some clones in this sample may be carry-over from other donors' samples.

This chain uses TRBV29-1 with TRBJ2-7; the match to TRBD1 covers 7 bases. This CDR3 contains 15 residues. CDR1 and CDR2 from the germline V gene are SQVTM and ANQGSEA. Trimming cost V 3 bases and J 0 bases; bases outside gene matches: 8. The CDR3 DNA is TGCAGCGTTGAGCTACAGGGGCAGTTCTCCTACGAGCAGTACTTC. Its protein product is CSVELQGQFSYEQYF.

This sequence joins TRBV7-9 and TRBJ1-4; D perhaps matches TRBD1 (5 bases). Germline V CDR1 and CDR2: SEHNR, FQNEAQ (reference sequence). This CDR3 has 17 residues. V was trimmed by 5 bases and J by 4 bases, leaving 20 bases between them. The CDR3 loop reads CASSPVPRGAFNEKLFF. In DNA form, the CDR3 reads TGTGCCAGCAGCCCAGTTCCGCGGGGCGCCTTTAATGAAAAACTGTTTTTT. The whole variable domain, remainder taken from reference TRBV7-9 and TRBJ1-4, is DTGVSQNPRHKITKRGQNVTFRCDPISEHNRLYWYRQTLGQGPEFLTYFQNEAQLEKSRLLSDRFSAERPKGSFSTLEIQRTEQGDSAMYLCASSPVPRGAFNEKLFFGSGTQLSVL.

CDR3 sequence: CASRRGDRGETQYF. Here the CDR3 DNA reads TGTGCCAGCAGGAGGGGGGACAGGGGTGAGACCCAGTACTTC. The V and J genes are TRBV7-9 and TRBJ2-5, with 10 bases lining up with TRBD1. Losses at the gene ends were 6 bases for V and 5 bases for J; bases not matched to a gene: 6. Germline V gene lookup returns CDR1 SEHNR and CDR2 FQNEAQ (reference sequence). This CDR3 has 14 residues.

The count of this clone is one. The chain has TRBV9 and TRBJ2-7; no clear D gene. The CDR3 totals 14 residues. Germline assignment: CDR1 SGDLS and CDR2 YYNGEE. V was cut by 2 bases and J by 3 bases, with 12 bases left in between. The CDR3 is CASSVSMGNYEQYF. In DNA form, the CDR3 reads TGTGCCAGCAGCGTGAGCATGGGCAACTACGAGCAGTACTTC. The whole variable domain, filled in from reference TRBV9 and TRBJ2-7, reads DSGVTQTPKHLITATGQRVTLRCSPRSGDLSVYWYQQSLDQGLQFLIQYYNGEERAKGNILERFSAQQFPDLHSELNLSSLELGDSALYFCASSVSMGNYEQYFGPGTRLTVT.

For this clone: Given a much more abundant clone one base away, this may be a read error. The chain has TRBV11-2 and TRBJ1-5, with D uncertain. The V and J ends lost 2 bases and 4 bases respectively, with 3 bases between them. Germline lookup yields CDR1 SGHAT and CDR2 FQNNGV. The CDR3 contains 12 residues. The CDR3: CASSLWNQPQHF. CDR3 nucleotides: TGTGCCAGCAGCTTATGGAATCAGCCCCAGCATTTT. Based on the CDR3 plus reference TRBV11-2 and TRBJ1-5, the full variable domain is EAGVAQSPRYKIIEKRQSVAFWCNPISGHATLYWYQQILGQGPKLLIQFQNNGVVDDSQLPKDRFSAERLKGVDSTLKIQPAKLEDSAVYLCASSLWNQPQHFGDGTRLSIL.

The V and J genes are TRBV5-6 and TRBJ2-2; 9 bases are shared with TRBD1. J was trimmed by 8 bases and V by 0 bases; bases with no gene match: 8. The length of the CDR3 is 16 residues. Per germline, CDR1 SGHDT and CDR2 YYEEEE. CDR3 loop: CASSLALDRGAGELFF. The CDR3 DNA sequence: TGTGCCAGCAGCTTGGCCCTGGACAGGGGTGCGGGGGAGCTGTTTTTT.

The chain employs TRBV30 and TRBJ2-1, with 12 positions matching TRBD2. This CDR3 is 14 amino acids long. From germline, CDR1 is GTSNPN and CDR2 SVGIG (reference sequence). Trimming at V came to 7 bases and at J to 9 bases, leaving 10 bases not matched to a gene. The DNA of the CDR3 is TGTGCCTCGGAGACTAGCGGGAGTGGGACTGAGCAGTTCTTC. It encodes CASETSGSGTEQFF.

V is TRBV28 and J is TRBJ1-1; the match to TRBD1 covers 11 bases. CDR3 length: 18 residues. CDR1 is MDHEN and CDR2 is SYDVKM in the germline V gene. V was pared by 6 bases and J by 0 bases, with 12 bases of the junction left unmatched. In nucleotides, the CDR3 is TGTGCCAGCAGGCCACCCAGGACAGGGGGCAGGTTGAACACTGAAGCTTTCTTT. Encoded protein: CASRPPRTGGRLNTEAFF.

This chain uses TRBV19 with TRBJ2-7; 9 positions match TRBD2. The J segment lost 0 bases and the V segment lost 3 bases, leaving 3 bases of the junction unmatched. CDR1 and CDR2 from the germline V gene are LNHDA and SQIVND (reference sequence). The CDR3 sequence is 15 residues long. Here the CDR3 DNA reads TGTGCCAGTAGTATGTTTAGCGGGAGCTCCTACGAGCAGTACTTC. It yields the protein CASSMFSGSSYEQYF.

The V gene is TRBV19, the J gene TRBJ2-7; D gene ambiguous. This CDR3 comprises 13 residues. The germline V and J ends were trimmed by 3 bases and 4 bases, with 10 bases remaining between them. Germline loops: CDR1 LNHDA, CDR2 SQIVND (reference sequence). CDR3 sequence reads: CASSISQEYEQYF. The CDR3 DNA is TGTGCCAGTAGTATTAGTCAGGAATACGAGCAGTACTTC.

The rearrangement uses TRBV2 and TRBJ2-2; 8 bases map to TRBD1. The CDR3 runs 16 residues. Germline lookup yields CDR1 SNHLY and CDR2 FYNNEI. Trimming at V came to 6 bases and at J to 0 bases, leaving 6 bases not matched to a gene. Here the CDR3 reads CASSQKDRANTGELFF. The CDR3 DNA follows: TGTGCCAGCAGCCAGAAGGACAGGGCGAACACCGGGGAGCTGTTTTTT.

The V gene is TRBV4-3, the J gene TRBJ2-1; weak D call: TRBD2 (6 bases). The CDR3 covers 14 residues. V was clipped by 2 bases and J by 7 bases, with 12 bases between them. Germline CDR1 is LGHNA and CDR2 is YSLEER. The CDR3 reads CASSQRSSGNEQFF. DNA of the CDR3: TGCGCCAGCAGCCAACGTAGTAGCGGTAATGAGCAGTTCTTC.

This clone has only a few counts. CDR3 loop: CAIFTAYGYTF. CDR3 DNA: TGTGCCATTTTCACAGCTTATGGCTACACCTTC. The rearrangement uses TRBV10-3 and TRBJ1-2, with D hard to call. Trimming pared 9 bases from V and 5 bases from J, leaving 10 bases between. The CDR3 length is 11 residues. Germline CDR1 ENHRY, CDR2 SYGVKD.

V usage is TRBV7-9 and J usage is TRBJ2-3; unclear D gene. This CDR3 is 15 amino acids long. Trimming pared 1 base from V and 2 bases from J, leaving 10 bases between. CDR1 SEHNR and CDR2 FQNEAQ come from the germline V gene (reference sequence). The CDR3 nucleotides read TGTGCCAGCAGCTTAGGAGGCAGTTACACAGATACGCAGTATTTT. Encoded protein: CASSLGGSYTDTQYF.

The V and J genes are TRBV21-1 and TRBJ1-5; TRBD1, as called in the table, went unchecked against the DNA. TRBV21-1 is annotated as a pseudogene. The CDR3 runs 12 residues. The CDR3 reads CASSSGVQPQHF. The CDR3 DNA follows: TGTGCCAGCAGCTCAGGGGTACAGCCCCAGCATTTT.

This rearrangement joins TRBV29-1 to TRBJ1-2; 7 bases are a match to TRBD1. Per the germline V gene, CDR1 is SQVTM and CDR2 is ANQGSEA. This CDR3 spans 16 amino acids. The J segment lost 6 bases and the V segment lost 4 bases, leaving 17 bases of the junction unmatched. CDR3 residues: CSVVGGTAFSRNGYTF. As DNA, the CDR3 is TGCAGCGTTGTGGGCGGGACAGCATTTTCCCGAAATGGCTACACCTTC.

The rearrangement uses TRBV13 and TRBJ2-7; D remains unclear. Germline lookup yields CDR1 PRHDT and CDR2 FYEKMQ (reference sequence). Trimming took 4 bases from V and 0 from J, leaving 13 bases between them. The CDR3 sequence is 15 residues long. The CDR3 bases are TGTGCCAGCAGCTCCGTTCTAACAACCTCCTACGAGCAGTACTTC. It encodes CASSSVLTTSYEQYF.